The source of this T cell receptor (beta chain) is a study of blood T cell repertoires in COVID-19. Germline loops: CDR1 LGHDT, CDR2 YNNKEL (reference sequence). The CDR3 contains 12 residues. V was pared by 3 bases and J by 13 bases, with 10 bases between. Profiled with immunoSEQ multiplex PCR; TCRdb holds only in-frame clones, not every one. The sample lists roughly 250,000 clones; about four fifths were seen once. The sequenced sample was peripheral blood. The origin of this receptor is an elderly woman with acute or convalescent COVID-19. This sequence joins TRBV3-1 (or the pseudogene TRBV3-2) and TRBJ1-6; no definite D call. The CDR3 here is CASSHPRGPLHF. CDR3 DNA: TGTGCCAGCAGCCACCCCCGGGGTCCCCTCCACTTT.